Below are 27 T cell receptor beta chains sequenced from a single sample in a study of T-cell memory formation after mild COVID-19. TCRdb used MiXCR to reprocess the 5' RACE reads, holding one entry per CDR3 protein. The table lists around 390,000 distinct CDR3 sequences, approximately 16% of them singletons. Sequences were obtained from PBMCs or a T cell subset sorted from them (not recorded which). All receptors derive from a man younger than 30 who had mild COVID-19 (a few samples of this study predate the infection). Cell type and time point are not known.

This clonotype came up a few times. The J gene is TRBJ1-3, the V gene TRBV9, with D perhaps matching TRBD1 (6 bases). The CDR3 has 16 residues. CDR1 SGDLS and CDR2 YYNGEE come from the germline V gene. Between the trimmed V and J ends, which lost 2 bases and 4 bases, there was a span of 16 bases. CDR3 bases: TGTGCCAGCAGCGTGGCATGGGGGGCGATCGGAAACACCATATATTTT. Protein sequence: CASSVAWGAIGNTIYF.

The chain couples TRBV28 to TRBJ1-2, with a tentative D call TRBD1 (6 bases). With 4 bases removed from V and 8 bases from J, the gap between germline ends came to 11 bases. CDR1 is MDHEN, CDR2 SYDVKM, per germline. The CDR3 sequence is 12 residues long. DNA for the CDR3: TGTGCCAGCAGTTCAGGGGAAGGGGGCTACACCTTC. Translating it yields CASSSGEGGYTF.

The sample holds many counts of this clonotype. V and J are TRBV5-1 and TRBJ2-7; D gene ambiguous. The germline gives CDR1 SGHRS, CDR2 YFSETQ. The CDR3 runs to 14 residues. Trimming took off 4 bases at V and 1 base at J, with 12 bases between the two ends. The CDR3 region is CASSLGRSSYEQYF. The CDR3, as DNA: TGCGCCAGCAGCCTAGGACGGTCGTCCTACGAGCAGTACTTC. The entire variable domain, with the rest obtained from reference TRBV5-1 and TRBJ2-7, is as follows: KAGVTQTPRYLIKTRGQQVTLSCSPISGHRSVSWYQQTPGQGLQFLFEYFSETQRNKGNFPGRFSGRQFSNSRSEMNVSTLELGDSALYLCASSLGRSSYEQYFGPGTRLTVT.

The V and J genes are TRBV18 and TRBJ2-7; D ambiguous. CDR3 length: 13 residues. Germline-derived CDR1 and CDR2 are KGHSH and LQKENI. V lost 3 bases, J lost 6 bases, and 12 bases lay in between. In DNA, the CDR3 is TGTGCCAGCTCACCGTTGTCGGACGGCGAGCAGTACGTC. This encodes CASSPLSDGEQYV.

The gene calls are TRBV7-9 and TRBJ2-5; D may be TRBD1 (5 bases). The germline gives CDR1 SEHNR, CDR2 FQNEAQ (reference sequence). The CDR3 contains 15 residues. Trimming removed 4 bases at V and 6 bases at J, with 18 bases between. CDR3 residues: CASSSFQGSLKTQYF. The CDR3 nucleotides read TGTGCCAGCAGCTCTTTCCAGGGTTCTTTGAAGACCCAGTACTTC.

The table lists this clonotype with a few counts. The V gene is TRBV21-1, the J gene TRBJ2-1; the table's D gene call, TRBD2, was not cross checked with the DNA. TRBV21-1 is reported as a pseudogene. CDR3 length equals 17 residues. CDR3: CASSKAVRIAGGNEQFF. The CDR3 nucleotides read TGTGCCAGCAGCAAAGCGGTGAGAATAGCGGGCGGTAATGAGCAGTTCTTC.

This chain joins TRBV7-6 and TRBJ2-3; 8 nucleotides line up with TRBD2. Germline CDR1 is SGHVS and CDR2 is FNYEAQ. The CDR3 contains 14 residues. The junction had 7 bases not matched to a gene; V was cut back by 5 bases and J by 6 bases. The CDR3: CASSPGGESDTQYF. CDR3 nucleotide sequence: TGTGCCAGCAGCCCCGGGGGGGAGTCCGATACGCAGTATTTT.

The chain joins TRBV3-1 to TRBJ2-7; the D is unclear. Deletions cut 2 bases from V and 4 bases from J, with 9 bases between. Germline CDR1 and CDR2: LGHDT and YNNKEL (reference sequence). The CDR3 loop spans 13 amino acids. The CDR3 here is CASSQFPGYEQYV. CDR3 in DNA: TGTGCCAGCAGCCAATTTCCGGGTTACGAGCAGTACGTC.

The rearrangement uses TRBV12-3 or TRBV12-4 and TRBJ1-1; 10 bases are shared with TRBD1. V was clipped by 3 bases and J by 7 bases; unmatched bases: 2. The CDR3 is 13 amino acids. This CDR3 is CASSFGQGVEAFF. The CDR3 coding sequence is TGTGCCAGCAGTTTCGGACAGGGGGTTGAAGCTTTCTTT.

This clonotype was detected many times. The rearrangement uses TRBV4-2 and TRBJ2-1; TRBD1 or TRBD2 may be the D gene (5 bases each). Trimming took off 0 bases at V and 6 bases at J, with 15 bases between the two ends. Germline-derived CDR1 and CDR2 are LGHNA and YNFKEQ. This CDR3 has 16 amino acids. This CDR3 reads CASSQEWGSPSNEQFF. CDR3 bases: TGTGCCAGCAGCCAAGAGTGGGGGTCCCCTTCCAATGAGCAGTTCTTC.

This clonotype was seen a handful of times. The chain joins TRBV9 to TRBJ2-5; the D is unclear. The ends were cut back, 0 bases at V and 3 bases at J, with 6 bases in the middle. Germline CDR1 SGDLS, CDR2 YYNGEE. The length of the CDR3 is 13 residues. Written as DNA, the CDR3 is TGTGCCAGCAGCGTAGATCTGGAAGAGACCCAGTACTTC. Its translation is CASSVDLEETQYF.

This clonotype appeared a few times. CDR3 residues: CASSLWGRLWSPLHF. The CDR3 DNA follows: TGTGCCAGCAGTTTGTGGGGGCGCCTTTGGTCACCCCTCCACTTT. The chain couples TRBV27 to TRBJ1-6, with D possibly TRBD1 on 6 matching bases. Trimming removed 3 bases from V and 10 bases from J, with 16 bases in between. The CDR3 contains 15 residues. Per the germline V gene, CDR1 is MNHEY and CDR2 is SMNVEV (reference sequence).

This clonotype was seen only a few times. This rearrangement joins TRBV6-2 or TRBV6-3 to TRBJ1-2; D is uncertain. From germline, CDR1 is MNHEY and CDR2 SVGEGT. Trimming pared 4 bases from V and 8 bases from J, leaving 11 bases between. The CDR3 is 12 amino acids. DNA of the CDR3: TGTGCCAGCAGTTCAAGGGAACGAGGCTACACCTTC. Protein: CASSSRERGYTF.

This chain connects TRBV10-3 to TRBJ1-1; TRBD1 might be the D (5 bases). V lost 6 bases, J lost 0 bases, and 14 bases lay in between. The CDR3 covers 15 residues. Germline CDR1 and CDR2: ENHRY and SYGVKD. CDR3 residues: CAIRLGQGMNTEAFF. CDR3 DNA: TGTGCCATCAGGTTAGGTCAGGGTATGAACACTGAAGCTTTCTTT.

This clonotype was counted only a few times. V usage is TRBV12-3 or TRBV12-4 and J usage is TRBJ1-4; D ambiguous. V was trimmed by 7 bases and J by 0 bases, leaving 15 bases between them. The CDR3 length is 16 residues. CDR3 DNA sequence: TGTGCCAGCAAAAAAAGGGCGGGCCCAACTAATGAAAAACTGTTTTTT. The encoded protein is CASKKRAGPTNEKLFF.

This rearrangement joins TRBV12-3 or TRBV12-4 to TRBJ1-1; the D is unclear. V shed 10 bases and J shed 1 base, with 19 bases lying between them. The CDR3 covers 15 residues. CDR3 residues: CATKYPGTENTEAFF. CDR3 in DNA: TGTGCCACCAAGTATCCGGGAACAGAGAACACTGAAGCTTTCTTT.

The J gene is TRBJ2-3, the V gene TRBV19; D is perhaps TRBD1 or TRBD2 (5 bases each). Trimming removed 5 bases at V and 6 bases at J, with 15 bases between. The CDR3 sequence is 14 residues long. Germline V gene sequence: CDR1 LNHDA, CDR2 SQIVND (reference sequence). CDR3: CASSVGVSPDTQYF. CDR3 DNA: TGTGCCAGTAGTGTGGGGGTTTCCCCGGATACGCAGTATTTT.

The V and J genes are TRBV11-2 and TRBJ2-7; D may be TRBD2 (6 bases). Germline loops: CDR1 SGHAT, CDR2 FQNNGV. This CDR3 is 14 amino acids long. V was pared by 4 bases and J by 2 bases, with 12 bases between. CDR3 protein: CASSSPRGTYEQYF. DNA for the CDR3: TGTGCCAGCAGCTCCCCTCGGGGGACCTACGAGCAGTACTTC.

The chain uses TRBV7-9 and TRBJ1-1, with D maybe TRBD1 (6 bases). The CDR3 loop spans 12 amino acids. Germline V gene lookup returns CDR1 SEHNR and CDR2 FQNEAQ (reference sequence). Trimming removed 1 base from V and 11 bases from J, with 11 bases in between. The CDR3 DNA is TGTGCCAGCAGCTTAGGCACAGGGTGGGCTTTCTTT. This codes for CASSLGTGWAFF.

The sample holds a few counts of this clonotype. The V and J genes are TRBV11-2 and TRBJ2-1; the D gene is possibly TRBD1 (5 bases). V lost 5 bases to trimming and J lost 6 bases, with 8 bases between them. CDR3 size: 12 residues. From germline, CDR1 is SGHAT and CDR2 FQNNGV. For the CDR3, the DNA is TGTGCCAGCAGCACGACAGTCAATGAGCAGTTCTTC. Its translation is CASSTTVNEQFF.

The V gene is TRBV12-3 or TRBV12-4, the J gene TRBJ1-3, with D tentatively TRBD1 (5 bases). The CDR3 sequence is 14 residues long. V shed 5 bases and J shed 8 bases, with 16 bases lying between them. The CDR3 spells CASSEGPSGYTIYF. As DNA, the CDR3 is TGTGCCAGCAGTGAGGGACCGTCTGGGTACACCATATATTTT.

The V gene is TRBV27, the J gene TRBJ1-5; D unresolved. Germline CDR1 reads MNHEY; CDR2 reads SMNVEV (reference sequence). The length of the CDR3 is 13 residues. Trimming stripped 6 bases from V and 5 bases from J, with 11 bases between. In DNA form, the CDR3 reads TGTGCCAGCAGATCCGACGGGGATCAGCCCCAGCATTTT. Its protein is CASRSDGDQPQHF.

The table lists this clonotype with a few counts. The V call is TRBV6-5, the J call TRBJ2-7; 12 nucleotides align to TRBD1. CDR1 MNHEY and CDR2 SVGAGI come from the germline V gene. The CDR3 runs 14 residues. The ends lost 5 bases at V and 6 bases at J; junction bases unmatched: 5. The CDR3 region is CASSPGQGAAEQYF. The CDR3 coding sequence is TGTGCCAGCAGTCCGGGACAGGGGGCTGCCGAGCAGTACTTC.

The V call is TRBV18, the J call TRBJ1-1; possibly TRBD1 for D (6 bases). V was cut by 3 bases and J by 4 bases, with 15 bases left in between. The germline V gene encodes CDR1 KGHSH and CDR2 LQKENI. This CDR3 is 15 amino acids long. The CDR3 spells CASSPKPGEVTEAFF. The DNA for the CDR3 is TGTGCCAGCTCACCCAAACCAGGGGAGGTCACTGAAGCTTTCTTT.

This clonotype was picked up a small number of times. The gene calls are TRBV9 and TRBJ2-5; 11 bases fit TRBD2. The CDR3 is 18 amino acids. CDR1 is SGDLS, CDR2 YYNGEE, per germline. The trim removed 0 bases at V and 5 bases at J, leaving 12 bases unmatched. CDR3 coding DNA: TGTGCCAGCAGCGTAGCCGGTCGGGCTAGCGGGGGGTGGGAGACCCAGTACTTC. Translation gives CASSVAGRASGGWETQYF.

This clonotype was counted a few times. This chain links TRBV29-1 with TRBJ2-3, with 7 bases matching TRBD1. Trimming cost V 7 bases and J 1 base; bases outside gene matches: 2. This CDR3 has 12 residues. The germline V gene has CDR1 SQVTM and CDR2 ANQGSEA. The CDR3 DNA is TGCAGCGCCGGACAGGGCACAGATACGCAGTATTTT. This sequence encodes CSAGQGTDTQYF.

The chain has TRBV4-3 and TRBJ2-2; the D is unclear. The CDR3 totals 14 residues. V shed 0 bases and J shed 1 base, with 3 bases lying between them. Germline CDR1 is LGHNA and CDR2 is YSLEER. The CDR3 protein is CASSQERNTGELFF. DNA of the CDR3: TGCGCCAGCAGCCAAGAGCGGAACACCGGGGAGCTGTTTTTT.